This TCR beta chain was identified in a study of blood T cell repertoires in COVID-19. Profiled with immunoSEQ multiplex PCR; TCRdb holds only in-frame clones, not every one. The sample has some 320,000 clones; roughly nine tenths are singletons. Trimming shortened V by 1 base and J by 0 bases, and 10 bases separated the two germline ends. Germline V gene sequence: CDR1 SGHDT, CDR2 YYEEEE. The CDR3 length is 15 residues. This sequence originates from a man between 60 and 75 years old who had recovered from COVID-19. The rearrangement joins TRBV5-6 to TRBJ1-1; D unclear. The sample comprised PBMCs or T cells enriched from blood (not recorded which). The CDR3 loop is CASSLFQILNTEAFF. The CDR3 DNA sequence: TGTGCCAGCAGCTTGTTTCAGATCTTGAACACTGAAGCTTTCTTT.